The clone carrying this TCR beta chain was detected many times. This sample was taken from a study of molecular identifiers for immune sequencing clone quantification. CDR1 PRHDT and CDR2 FYEKMQ come from the germline V gene (reference sequence). V lost 4 bases, J lost 5 bases, and 11 bases lay in between. This CDR3 is 14 amino acids long. The authors built bulk TCR libraries by previously described methods with listed TCR primers. A single record per CDR3 protein comes from TCRdb applying MiXCR to the PCR reads. The sample comprises 85,000 to 100,000 distinct CDR3 sequences, less than 25% of which are singletons, and 0.94% rests with the top ten.

V is TRBV13 and J is TRBJ1-4; TRBD1 might be the D (6 bases). The clonotype comes from a human donor in good health. Some libraries in this study had Jurkat cell RNA spiked in. Sequences were obtained from naive CD8+ T cells from blood, with Jurkat cell RNA spiked in. The sample's subset: FACS-sorted CD8+CD4-CCR7+CD45RA+ naive T cells. Written as DNA, the CDR3 is TGTGCCAGCAGCTCCCGGCAGGGGAATGAAAAACTGTTTTTT. It yields the protein CASSSRQGNEKLFF.